A single sample is the source of the 26 T cell receptor beta chains below, sequenced in a study of patients and donors after allogeneic stem cell transplantation. TCRdb re-analysed the RT-PCR reads in MiXCR, keeping a single row per CDR3 protein. The repertoire includes about 230,000 distinct CDR3 sequences, around 14% of them detected once, and 9.5% to 13% sits in the top ten. Sample: blood, either unsorted or a sorted T cell fraction (not recorded which). Source of these receptors: a human donor who was either an allogeneic HSCT recipient or a stem cell or donor lymphocyte infusion donor (not recorded which). It is not recorded whose cells these are; they may come from a transplant donor.

The chain joins TRBV4-2 to TRBJ2-1, with 10 nucleotides matching TRBD2. The length of the CDR3 is 16 residues. Germline lookup yields CDR1 LGHNA and CDR2 YNFKEQ. Trimming took 0 bases from V and 6 from J; bases not matched to a gene: 5. CDR3 in amino acids: CASSQEASGGVNEQFF. In DNA, the CDR3 is TGTGCCAGCAGCCAAGAAGCGAGCGGGGGGGTCAATGAGCAGTTCTTC.

This clonotype was counted between two and nine times. V is TRBV4-1 and J is TRBJ2-5, with 8 bases identical to TRBD2. Trimming at V came to 0 bases and at J to 5 bases, leaving 2 bases not matched to a gene. This CDR3 contains 14 residues. CDR1 and CDR2 from the germline V gene are MGHRA and YSYEKL. CDR3 DNA sequence: TGCGCCAGCAGCCAAGATAGCGGGGTGGAGACCCAGTACTTC. Protein sequence: CASSQDSGVETQYF.

V and J are TRBV7-6 and TRBJ2-1; 10 bases are a match to TRBD2. Germline assignment: CDR1 SGHVS and CDR2 FNYEAQ. The CDR3 sequence is 16 residues long. V lost 1 base, J lost 4 bases, and 4 bases stayed unmatched. The DNA of the CDR3 is TGTGCCAGCAGCTTAGGATCTAGCGGGGGTTACAATGAGCAGTTCTTC. As protein: CASSLGSSGGYNEQFF.

Many counts were recorded for this clonotype. The CDR3 DNA reads TGTGCCAGCGGCCCTCAAATTCTCTACGAGCAGTACTTC. It translates to CASGPQILYEQYF. The chain recombines TRBV7-9 with TRBJ2-7; D remains ambiguous. The germline V gene encodes CDR1 SEHNR and CDR2 FQNEAQ (reference sequence). The CDR3 is made up of 13 amino acids. Trimming took 8 bases from V and 3 from J, leaving 14 bases between them.

The CDR3 bases are TGTGCCAGCAGTCCCACGACGGTGAACACTGAAGCTTTCTTT. Translated: CASSPTTVNTEAFF. The V gene is TRBV12-3 or TRBV12-4, the J gene TRBJ1-1; no definite D call. Trimming left V 5 bases short and J 0 bases short, with 10 bases between. This CDR3 is built from 14 residues.

The V and J genes are TRBV7-3 and TRBJ2-1; 9 bases are a match to TRBD2. The length of the CDR3 is 16 residues. Unmatched junction bases numbered 6, after V lost 2 bases and J lost 4 bases. CDR1 is SGHTA and CDR2 is FQGTGA in the germline V gene. In DNA form, the CDR3 reads TGTGCCAGCAGCTTAGCGGGAGGGAGATTATACAATGAGCAGTTCTTC. Its translation: CASSLAGGRLYNEQFF.

This chain links TRBV6-6 with TRBJ1-1; TRBD1 might be the D (5 bases). Germline V gene data show CDR1 as MNHNY and CDR2 as SVGAGI (reference sequence). Trimming shortened V by 6 bases and J by 6 bases, and 11 bases separated the two germline ends. The CDR3 is 12 residues long. In nucleotides, the CDR3 is TGTGCCAGCAGCAGACAGACCTCTGAAGCTTTCTTT. Its translation: CASSRQTSEAFF.

The sample holds a few counts of this clonotype. The CDR3 protein is CASRQGYFGNTEAFF. Written as DNA, the CDR3 is TGTGCCAGCAGACAGGGGTATTTTGGGAACACTGAAGCTTTCTTT. The chain links TRBV2 to TRBJ1-1, with 7 positions matching TRBD1. Germline trimming cut 6 bases from V and 1 base from J; bases unmatched to any gene: 8. Per germline, CDR1 SNHLY and CDR2 FYNNEI. The CDR3 sequence is 15 residues long.

The CDR3 here is CASSLAETGYNSPLHF. CDR3 nucleotide sequence: TGTGCCAGCAGCTTGGCCGAAACCGGTTATAATTCACCCCTCCACTTT. V and J are TRBV5-6 and TRBJ1-6; D gene ambiguous. The CDR3 has 16 amino acids. Germline CDR1 reads SGHDT; CDR2 reads YYEEEE. With 0 bases removed from V and 4 bases from J, the gap between germline ends came to 11 bases.

This rearrangement joins TRBV30 to TRBJ2-5; D ambiguous. The germline gives CDR1 GTSNPN, CDR2 SVGIG (reference sequence). There are 15 residues in the CDR3. V lost 1 base to trimming and J lost 2 bases, with 14 bases between them. CDR3 region: CAWSAVLGLQETQYF. The CDR3 DNA reads as TGTGCCTGGAGTGCGGTTCTAGGGCTTCAAGAGACCCAGTACTTC.

This clonotype occurred a few times. The rearrangement links TRBV7-9 to TRBJ2-7; a possible D gene is TRBD2 (5 bases). The germline V gene has CDR1 SEHNR and CDR2 FQNEAQ (reference sequence). The CDR3 sequence is 14 residues long. Deletions cut 1 base from V and 3 bases from J, with 10 bases between. In nucleotides, the CDR3 is TGTGCCAGCAGCTTAGGTGGACTTAGCTACGAGCAGTACTTC. Its protein is CASSLGGLSYEQYF.

There are a few counts of this clonotype. J is TRBJ2-1 and V is TRBV5-1, with 9 bases lining up with TRBD2. The CDR3 totals 14 residues. Germline V gene data show CDR1 as SGHRS and CDR2 as YFSETQ. The V and J ends lost 4 bases and 6 bases, in that order; junction bases with no gene match: 5. Here the CDR3 reads CASSLSGRSNEQFF. The CDR3, as DNA: TGCGCCAGCAGCCTTAGCGGGAGATCCAATGAGCAGTTCTTC.

This clonotype turned up a few times. The V and J genes are TRBV20-1 and TRBJ1-3; possible D gene TRBD1, 5 bases. This CDR3 is 16 amino acids long. Between the trimmed V and J ends, which lost 4 bases and 0 bases, there was a span of 16 bases. Germline V gene lookup returns CDR1 DFQATT and CDR2 SNEGSKA (reference sequence). CDR3 sequence: CSAKGARGGSGNTIYF. The CDR3 DNA follows: TGCAGTGCTAAAGGGGCACGGGGCGGCTCTGGAAACACCATATATTTT.

This clonotype was counted many times. This sequence joins TRBV29-1 and TRBJ2-7; perhaps TRBD1 as D (6 bases). The CDR3 has 11 amino acids. CDR1 is SQVTM and CDR2 is ANQGSEA in the germline V gene. With 7 bases removed from V and 2 bases from J, the gap between germline ends came to 9 bases. The CDR3 protein is CSGGHPYEQYF. CDR3 bases: TGCAGCGGGGGGCACCCCTACGAGCAGTACTTC.

This clonotype appeared a few times. V usage is TRBV30 and J usage is TRBJ1-6, with D possibly TRBD1 on 6 matching bases. The CDR3 length is 13 residues. V lost 7 bases, J lost 7 bases, and 14 bases lay in between. The germline V gene has CDR1 GTSNPN and CDR2 SVGIG (reference sequence). The chain's CDR3 is CALQGEENSPLHF. The CDR3 DNA reads as TGTGCCTTACAGGGTGAGGAAAATTCACCCCTCCACTTT.

This clonotype has only a few counts. The chain uses TRBV30 and TRBJ2-5; no firm D call. Germline assignment: CDR1 GTSNPN and CDR2 SVGIG (reference sequence). The ends were cut back, 4 bases at V and 1 base at J, with 7 bases in the middle. The CDR3 totals 12 residues. CDR3 protein: CAWNAGQETQYF. The CDR3 bases are TGTGCCTGGAACGCAGGCCAAGAGACCCAGTACTTC.

This clonotype was recorded a few times. CDR3 in amino acids: CASSFRPGRSYEQYF. CDR3 DNA: TGTGCCAGCAGTTTTAGGCCGGGGCGGTCCTACGAGCAGTACTTC. The V and J genes are TRBV12-3 or TRBV12-4 and TRBJ2-7, with D tentatively TRBD1 or TRBD2 (5 bases each). This CDR3 spans 15 amino acids. V was trimmed by 3 bases and J by 1 base, leaving 13 bases between them.

This clonotype was seen repeatedly, ten times or more. The chain is built from TRBV6-1 and TRBJ2-3; D is perhaps TRBD2 (7 bases). In germline, CDR1 is MNHNS, CDR2 SASEGT. This CDR3 contains 15 residues. V lost 6 bases, J lost 1 base, and 14 bases lay in between. The CDR3 loop is CASRGLGGRTDTQYF. CDR3 nucleotides: TGTGCCAGCAGAGGTCTCGGGGGGCGCACAGATACGCAGTATTTT.

This chain links TRBV7-2 with TRBJ1-3; D is uncertain. The ends were cut back, 2 bases at V and 11 bases at J, with 10 bases in the middle. The CDR3 sequence is 12 residues long. CDR1 is SGHTA, CDR2 FQGNSA, per germline. Here the CDR3 reads CASSLRRPPIYF. The CDR3 coding sequence is TGTGCCAGCAGCTTAAGGAGGCCCCCCATATATTTT.

This clonotype was seen at least ten times. The chain combines TRBV30 with TRBJ1-1; D ambiguous. V gave up 5 bases and J gave up 1 base, with 5 bases separating them. The CDR3 has 11 amino acids. Per germline, CDR1 GTSNPN and CDR2 SVGIG (reference sequence). Here the CDR3 reads CAWGPNTEAFF. The CDR3 DNA reads as TGTGCCTGGGGCCCGAACACTGAAGCTTTCTTT.

This CDR3 is CASIYRFEAFF. The CDR3 nucleotides are TGTGCCAGTATTTACAGGTTTGAAGCTTTCTTT. The rearrangement uses TRBV19 and TRBJ1-1; D possibly corresponds to TRBD1 (5 bases). V was cut by 7 bases and J by 7 bases, with 10 bases left in between. The CDR3 has 11 residues. The germline V gene has CDR1 LNHDA and CDR2 SQIVND (reference sequence). The full variable domain, completed using reference TRBV19 and TRBJ1-1, is DGGITQSPKYLFRKEGQNVTLSCEQNLNHDAMYWYRQDPGQGLRLIYYSQIVNDFQKGDIAEGYSVSREKKESFPLTVTSAQKNPTAFYLCASIYRFEAFFGQGTRLTVV.

The chain employs TRBV7-2 and TRBJ2-5; no reliable D call. This CDR3 has 12 amino acids. The V gene's germline CDR1 is SGHTA and CDR2 FQGNSA. V was shortened by 5 bases and J by 5 bases, with 9 bases between the two germline ends. In DNA form, the CDR3 reads TGTGCCAGCAGCCAGCCCGGGGAGACCCAGTACTTC. Protein sequence: CASSQPGETQYF.

This clonotype was counted ten times or more. The chain employs TRBV7-2 and TRBJ2-4; D unresolved. Per the germline V gene, CDR1 is SGHTA and CDR2 is FQGNSA. V shed 4 bases and J shed 0 bases, with 10 bases lying between them. This CDR3 contains 15 residues. DNA of the CDR3: TGTGCCAGCAGCTCGTCCACGGTAGCCAAAAACATTCAGTACTTC. Residues: CASSSSTVAKNIQYF.

This clonotype was observed a few times. This chain joins TRBV7-2 and TRBJ1-5; D unclear. From germline, CDR1 is SGHTA and CDR2 FQGNSA. This CDR3 region has 12 residues. The germline V and J ends were trimmed by 4 bases and 4 bases, with 5 bases remaining between them. CDR3 residues: CASSSPNQPQHF. The CDR3 DNA reads as TGTGCCAGCAGCTCCCCGAATCAGCCCCAGCATTTT.

The V and J genes are TRBV7-6 and TRBJ2-1; the match to TRBD2 covers 11 bases. The CDR3 totals 15 residues. The V segment lost 5 bases and the J segment 4 bases; nucleotides outside the gene matches: 4. The germline CDR1 and CDR2 sequences are SGHVS and FNYEAQ. The DNA of the CDR3 is TGTGCCAGCAGCGCTACTAGCGGGGGTTACAATGAGCAGTTCTTC. The encoded protein is CASSATSGGYNEQFF.

This clonotype was seen only a few times. The chain joins TRBV30 to TRBJ2-5; D is possibly TRBD1 or TRBD2 (5 bases each). Trimming removed 0 bases at V and 4 bases at J, with 9 bases between. The CDR3 loop spans 13 amino acids. Germline-derived CDR1 and CDR2 are GTSNPN and SVGIG (reference sequence). DNA for the CDR3: TGTGCCTGGAGTGTACTTGGGGGAGAGACCCAGTACTTC. This translates into CAWSVLGGETQYF.